Shown below are 32 T cell receptor beta chains from a single sample sequenced in a study of blood T cells in healthy people across ages. Together with a sample-barcoded 5' primer, a J-beta primer mix was included in a second PCR lasting about 6 to 12 cycles. TCRdb used MiXCR to reprocess the 5' RACE reads, holding one entry per CDR3 protein. Among some 1,800,000 distinct CDR3 sequences listed, roughly 43% were seen once. Sequencing input: blood. These receptors all stem from a human donor in good health.

V is TRBV27 and J is TRBJ2-3; D may correspond to TRBD1 or TRBD2 (5 bases each). Germline lookup yields CDR1 MNHEY and CDR2 SMNVEV (reference sequence). The CDR3 contains 13 residues. Trimming shortened V by 7 bases and J by 10 bases, and 18 bases separated the two germline ends. CDR3 protein: CASNPSGRGAQYF. DNA for the CDR3: TGTGCCAGCAACCCCAGTGGTAGGGGAGCGCAGTATTTT.

On this clonotype itself: This may stem from a read error, because a much larger clone lies one nucleotide away. V gene TRBV15 combines with J gene TRBJ2-7; D is unresolved. V shed 0 bases and J shed 7 bases, with 7 bases lying between them. Germline CDR1 reads LNHNV; CDR2 reads YYDKDF (reference sequence). The length of the CDR3 is 12 residues. This CDR3 is CATSRDLREQYF. For the CDR3, the DNA is TGTGCCACCAGCAGAGATTTGAGAGAGCAGTACTTC. The variable domain in full, with the rest retrieved from reference TRBV15 and TRBJ2-7, is DAMVIQNPRYQVTQFGKPVTLSCSQTLNHNVMYWYQQKSSQAPKLLFHYYDKDFNNEADTPDNFQSRRPNTSFCFLDIRSPGLGDTAMYLCATSRDLREQYFGPGTRLTVT.

As regards this clonotype: One junction end does not reproduce the germline sequence, and a read error may be involved. The chain recombines TRBV7-9 with TRBJ2-3; 10 bases are shared with TRBD1. CDR1 is SEHNR, CDR2 FQNEAQ, per germline (reference sequence). This CDR3 is built from 17 residues. CDR3 sequence reads: CAGSSVTGGRSTDTQYF. As DNA, the CDR3 is TGTGCCGGCAGCTCTGTGACAGGGGGCAGGAGCACAGATACGCAGTATTTT.

The chain joins TRBV28 to TRBJ2-5; a possible D gene is TRBD2 (5 bases). Germline V gives CDR1 MDHEN, CDR2 SYDVKM. V was trimmed by 6 bases and J by 9 bases, leaving 11 bases between them. The CDR3 has 11 residues. CDR3: CASSYPGAQYF. DNA for the CDR3: TGTGCCAGCAGCTACCCCGGGGCCCAGTACTTC.

The rearrangement joins TRBV19 to TRBJ1-5; D might be TRBD1 (5 bases). The CDR3 has 15 amino acids. V was trimmed by 3 bases and J by 8 bases, leaving 17 bases between them. Germline CDR1 reads LNHDA; CDR2 reads SQIVND (reference sequence). CDR3 loop: CASSIPGTLRKPQHF. CDR3 nucleotide sequence: TGTGCCAGTAGTATCCCCGGGACCCTGAGGAAGCCCCAGCATTTT. Together with reference TRBV19 and TRBJ1-5, the CDR3 gives the full variable domain: DGGITQSPKYLFRKEGQNVTLSCEQNLNHDAMYWYRQDPGQGLRLIYYSQIVNDFQKGDIAEGYSVSREKKESFPLTVTSAQKNPTAFYLCASSIPGTLRKPQHFGDGTRLSIL.

The V and J genes are TRBV7-8 and TRBJ2-7, with D maybe TRBD1 (7 bases). Germline values: CDR1 SGHVS, CDR2 FQNEAQ. V dropped 6 bases and J dropped 2 bases, with 14 bases sitting between them. The CDR3 contains 14 residues. In DNA, the CDR3 is TGTGCCAGCAGGAGGGGGGACAGTCCCTACGAGCAGTACTTC. Amino acid sequence: CASRRGDSPYEQYF.

The rearrangement uses TRBV12-3 or TRBV12-4 and TRBJ2-2; D gene uncertain. The CDR3 consists of 13 residues. Trimming took 6 bases from V and 6 from J, leaving 11 bases between them. CDR3 in amino acids: CASSPQGPGELFF. DNA of the CDR3: TGTGCCAGCAGCCCACAAGGTCCCGGGGAGCTGTTTTTT.

In its sample, this clonotype was seen a few times. The chain recombines TRBV7-8 with TRBJ2-7, with a weak D call TRBD2 (6 bases). The ends were cut back, 1 base at V and 0 bases at J, with 13 bases in the middle. The CDR3 consists of 16 residues. Germline CDR1 is SGHVS and CDR2 is FQNEAQ. The CDR3 nucleotides read TGTGCCAGCAGCTTAGGAGTCGGGGGAAGCTCCTACGAGCAGTACTTC. Translation: CASSLGVGGSSYEQYF.

This clonotype has a count of ten or more. The chain is built from TRBV5-1 and TRBJ2-1; D gene unclear. V dropped 1 base and J dropped 13 bases, with 9 bases sitting between them. Looked up from germline, CDR1 is SGHRS and CDR2 is YFSETQ. This CDR3 region has 11 residues. The DNA for the CDR3 is TGCGCCAGCAGCTTGTTAGCCGAACAGTTCTTC. Its translation: CASSLLAEQFF.

This CDR3 is CASSSGTSGRTSTDTQYF. The CDR3 DNA reads as TGTGCCAGCAGCTCAGGGACTAGCGGGAGAACTAGCACAGATACGCAGTATTTT. The J gene is TRBJ2-3, the V gene TRBV9; 14 positions match TRBD2. Trimming at V came to 4 bases and at J to 0 bases, leaving 7 bases not matched to a gene. This CDR3 is 18 amino acids long. The germline V gene encodes CDR1 SGDLS and CDR2 YYNGEE.

This clonotype has more than one count but fewer than ten. The chain's CDR3 is CASSTPRGGSYNEQFF. CDR3 coding DNA: TGTGCCAGCAGTACCCCCCGAGGGGGCTCTTACAATGAGCAGTTCTTC. The chain joins TRBV12-3 or TRBV12-4 to TRBJ2-1, with 7 bases lining up with TRBD1. Trimming took 5 bases from V and 4 from J; bases not matched to a gene: 11. This CDR3 contains 16 residues.

This clonotype was counted only a few times. This chain joins TRBV6-2 or TRBV6-3 and TRBJ1-2, with D uncertain. This CDR3 has 13 residues. Per the germline V gene, CDR1 is MNHEY and CDR2 is SVGEGT. V was clipped by 6 bases and J by 4 bases, with 12 bases between them. CDR3 bases: TGTGCCAGCAGATACGACATCTCCTATGGCTACACCTTC. This sequence encodes CASRYDISYGYTF.

This clonotype was seen a few times. The chain employs TRBV6-1 and TRBJ2-4, with a tentative D call TRBD1 (6 bases). The CDR3 is 15 residues long. V shed 7 bases and J shed 0 bases, with 13 bases lying between them. Germline V gene data show CDR1 as MNHNS and CDR2 as SASEGT. CDR3 nucleotide sequence: TGTGCCAGCAAGGGGGTCGGACTAGCCAAAAACATTCAGTACTTC. It yields the protein CASKGVGLAKNIQYF.

The chain carries TRBV30 and TRBJ1-4, with 7 bases lining up with TRBD1. Germline assignment: CDR1 GTSNPN and CDR2 SVGIG (reference sequence). V lost 3 bases to trimming and J lost 7 bases; unmatched junction nucleotides: 11. The CDR3 has 15 residues. CDR3: CAWSPNRGIGEKLFF. The CDR3 nucleotides read TGTGCCTGGAGCCCAAACAGGGGAATTGGTGAAAAACTGTTTTTT.

In its sample, this clonotype was seen a few times. One junction end does not reproduce the germline sequence, and a read error may be involved. V usage is TRBV5-1 and J usage is TRBJ1-6, with 7 bases lining up with TRBD1. The CDR3 is made up of 14 amino acids. The V gene's germline CDR1 is SGHRS and CDR2 YFSETQ. Here the CDR3 reads CASSFSGGNSPLHF. Here the CDR3 DNA reads TGTGCCAGCAGCTTCTCAGGGGGAAATTCACCCCTCCACTTT.

This clonotype was recorded once. The chain carries TRBV6-5 and TRBJ2-4; the match to TRBD2 covers 7 bases. Germline assignment: CDR1 MNHEY and CDR2 SVGAGI. CDR3 length: 11 residues. The junction had 2 bases not matched to a gene; V was cut back by 2 bases and J by 13 bases. The CDR3, as DNA: TGTGCCAGCAGTTACGGGGAGGGGCAGTACTTC. This translates into CASSYGEGQYF.

The gene calls are TRBV20-1 and TRBJ2-4, with D tentatively TRBD2 (6 bases). TRBJ2-7 matches the DNA end more closely, so the J call is doubtful. CDR1 and CDR2 (germline): DFQATT, SNEGSKA (reference sequence). The CDR3 spans 15 residues. The CDR3, as DNA: TGCAGTGCTAGAGATGGGTTACTAGCAGGAGACGAGCAGTACTTC. Protein product: CSARDGLLAGDEQYF.

This clonotype has just a few counts. The chain uses TRBV9 and TRBJ2-5; the match to TRBD2 covers 7 bases. The V and J ends lost 4 bases and 1 base, in that order; junction bases with no gene match: 7. Germline loops: CDR1 SGDLS, CDR2 YYNGEE. This CDR3 is 15 amino acids long. The CDR3 reads CASSSPGGTQETQYF. DNA of the CDR3: TGTGCCAGCAGCTCCCCCGGGGGGACCCAAGAGACCCAGTACTTC.

This clonotype was counted once. V usage is TRBV12-3 or TRBV12-4 and J usage is TRBJ1-2; 7 bases are shared with TRBD1. Trimming at V came to 7 bases and at J to 8 bases, leaving 13 bases not matched to a gene. This CDR3 has 14 amino acids. CDR3 region: CASTLTSGGNGYTF. The CDR3, as DNA: TGTGCCAGCACCTTGACGTCAGGGGGAAACGGCTACACCTTC.

This clonotype was seen only a few times. The rearrangement joins TRBV12-3 or TRBV12-4 to TRBJ1-2; D gene uncertain. The length of the CDR3 is 13 residues. The V gene lost 3 bases and the J gene lost 8 bases, with 13 bases spanning the gap. In nucleotides, the CDR3 is TGTGCCAGCAGTTTTGTAGGGTTTCGGGGCTACACCTTC. Amino acids: CASSFVGFRGYTF.

V and J are TRBV29-1 and TRBJ2-5; 8 bases match TRBD1. With 7 bases clipped from V and 5 bases from J, the junction kept 9 bases outside the gene matches. This CDR3 is 13 amino acids long. Germline V gene sequence: CDR1 SQVTM, CDR2 ANQGSEA. In nucleotides, the CDR3 is TGCAGCGCGGGAGACAGGGGAACGGAGACCCAGTACTTC. Protein: CSAGDRGTETQYF.

This clonotype was counted only a few times. The chain combines TRBV20-1 with TRBJ2-1; TRBD2 matches 7 bases. With 3 bases clipped from V and 9 bases from J, the junction kept 14 bases outside the gene matches. Germline V lookup: CDR1 DFQATT, CDR2 SNEGSKA (reference sequence). This CDR3 comprises 15 residues. The CDR3 DNA follows: TGCAGTGCTAGTTATCAGCGGGGCGGCATTCGTGAGCAGTTCTTC. Its translation: CSASYQRGGIREQFF.

The V and J genes are TRBV29-1 and TRBJ2-5, with 9 nucleotides matching TRBD2. The CDR3 length is 16 residues. V lost 7 bases, J lost 1 base, and 13 bases stayed unmatched. CDR1 and CDR2 from the germline V gene are SQVTM and ANQGSEA. The CDR3 nucleotides read TGCAGCGCCACCCTACCTAGCGGGGAGTTCCAAGAGACCCAGTACTTC. Translated: CSATLPSGEFQETQYF. The whole variable domain, filled in from reference TRBV29-1 and TRBJ2-5, reads SAVISQKPSRDICQRGTSLTIQCQVDSQVTMMFWYRQQPGQSLTLIATANQGSEATYESGFVIDKFPISRPNLTFSTLTVSNMSPEDSSIYLCSATLPSGEFQETQYFGPGTRLLVL.

In this sample, this clonotype turned up a few times. The chain carries TRBV7-9 and TRBJ2-1; 8 nucleotides align to TRBD1. There are 13 residues in the CDR3. Germline V gene data show CDR1 as SEHNR and CDR2 as FQNEAQ (reference sequence). V gave up 5 bases and J gave up 9 bases; unmatched junction bases: 6. In nucleotides, the CDR3 is TGTGCCAGCAGCAGAGGACAGGGCGGTGAGCAGTTCTTC. Protein sequence: CASSRGQGGEQFF.

The V gene is TRBV28, the J gene TRBJ1-6; 9 bases are a match to TRBD1. The CDR3 contains 14 residues. Germline CDR1 reads MDHEN; CDR2 reads SYDVKM. V trimming: 6 bases; J trimming: 11 bases; junction bases outside the gene matches: 8. CDR3 DNA: TGTGCCAGCAGGAAACAGGGGGCTAGGCCACCCCTCCACTTT. This translates into CASRKQGARPPLHF. Looking up the rest from reference TRBV28 and TRBJ1-6 gives the full variable domain: DVKVTQSSRYLVKRTGEKVFLECVQDMDHENMFWYRQDPGLGLRLIYFSYDVKMKEKGDIPEGYSVSREKKERFSLILESASTNQTSMYLCASRKQGARPPLHFGNGTRLTVT.

This clonotype has a handful of counts. This chain joins TRBV7-9 and TRBJ1-1; D unresolved. From germline, CDR1 is SEHNR and CDR2 FQNEAQ (reference sequence). The CDR3 totals 13 residues. Trimming removed 5 bases at V and 3 bases at J, with 10 bases between. CDR3 in DNA: TGTGCCAGCAGCCCCCACCGGGACACTGAAGCTTTCTTT. It is translated as CASSPHRDTEAFF.

The CDR3 loop is CSARDSGEDQPQHF. The DNA of the CDR3 is TGCAGTGCTAGAGATAGCGGGGAAGATCAGCCCCAGCATTTT. The J gene is TRBJ1-5, the V gene TRBV20-1; D gene unclear. The CDR3 covers 14 residues. Germline V gene data show CDR1 as DFQATT and CDR2 as SNEGSKA (reference sequence). The V and J ends lost 0 bases and 5 bases respectively, with 11 bases between them.

This clonotype has just a few counts. The chain couples TRBV28 to TRBJ2-1; TRBD1 matches 9 bases. From germline, CDR1 is MDHEN and CDR2 SYDVKM. Trimming at V came to 2 bases and at J to 6 bases, leaving 2 bases not matched to a gene. The CDR3 is 14 residues long. CDR3 region: CASSLRDRANEQFF. The DNA for the CDR3 is TGTGCCAGCAGTTTACGGGACAGGGCCAATGAGCAGTTCTTC.

Concerning this clonotype: One end of the junction varies from germline; a read error may be responsible. The chain joins TRBV7-9 to TRBJ2-1; TRBD2 agrees at 8 bases. The CDR3 runs 15 residues. From germline, CDR1 is SEHNR and CDR2 FQNEAQ (reference sequence). CDR3 protein: CASSLPGGSSNEQFF. The CDR3 coding sequence is TGTGCCAGCAGCTTACCGGGGGGGTCCTCCAATGAGCAGTTCTTC.

V gene TRBV29-1 combines with J gene TRBJ2-3; D uncertain. Trimming left V 3 bases short and J 0 bases short, with 13 bases between. The CDR3 runs to 15 residues. CDR1 and CDR2 from the germline V gene are SQVTM and ANQGSEA. The CDR3 nucleotides are TGCAGCGTTGAGCGCAGGACGGCCAGCACAGATACGCAGTATTTT. The encoded protein is CSVERRTASTDTQYF.

The chain carries TRBV12-3 or TRBV12-4 and TRBJ2-3, with 16 bases aligning to TRBD2. With V trimmed by 5 bases and J by 5 bases, 7 bases remained unmatched. This CDR3 spans 17 amino acids. CDR3 in DNA: TGTGCCAGCAGTGGGACTAGCGGGGGGGCTTCAGGAGATACGCAGTATTTT. Protein sequence: CASSGTSGGASGDTQYF.

The chain couples TRBV5-1 to TRBJ2-2, with 7 bases matching TRBD2. The CDR3 is 15 amino acids. The germline gives CDR1 SGHRS, CDR2 YFSETQ. V gave up 3 bases and J gave up 4 bases; unmatched junction bases: 6. The CDR3 region is CASSSRLAVTGELFF. The DNA of the CDR3 is TGCGCCAGCAGCTCGAGACTAGCTGTCACCGGGGAGCTGTTTTTT.